The clone carrying this T cell receptor (beta chain) was seen many times. Its specificity is unknown. This sample's time point: persistent/refractory GD, antithyroid drugs over 5 years with positive TRAb. PBMC-extracted RNA yielded the TCR library. An endocrinology department in Xi'an, China, recruited the patients. The data belong to a study of regulatory T cells in long-lasting Graves disease. The study, taken as a whole, reports: The analysis examined peripheral blood only and excluded thyroid tissue. Sample size was small, which may have lowered accuracy.

Sequencing libraries for TCR beta were prepared with iRepertoire HTBI primers and Arm-PCR of CDR3 regions. One entry per CDR3 protein, called by TCRdb with MiXCR from the multiplex PCR reads. Among some 330,000 distinct CDR3 sequences, roughly 25% were seen once, and the ten largest hold 25% to 35%. Sequences were derived from peripheral blood mononuclear cells (PBMCs), sampled when the disease was refractory, from a patient treated with antithyroid drugs. This sequence was found in a woman between 40 and 50 years old with Graves disease.

CDR3 nucleotide sequence: TGTGCCAGCACAAACCTCATGGGCAGCATGAACACTGAAGCTTTCTTT. Translating it yields CASTNLMGSMNTEAFF. The chain recombines TRBV2 with TRBJ1-1; D is unclear. This CDR3 has 16 amino acids. Germline-derived CDR1 and CDR2 are SNHLY and FYNNEI. Trimming left V 7 bases short and J 0 bases short, with 18 bases between.